The clone carrying this T cell receptor beta chain was seen repeatedly, ten times or more. Its target is unknown. This record belongs to a study of T cells in Graves' hyperthyroidism and ophthalmopathy. General observations from the study: Ophthalmopathy was identified by the model a median around 6.9 months ahead of onset.

RNA transcripts provided the source from which TCR beta CDR3 regions were amplified. TCR CDR3 regions were first amplified by RT-PCR with HTBI primers. Each CDR3 protein is one row after TCRdb ran MiXCR on the multiplex PCR reads. This table has more than 450,000 distinct CDR3 sequences, 12% to 15% appearing once. For Graves' hyperthyroidism to be stable, ophthalmopathy could not progress within 18 months. Uncontrolled infection, other autoimmune disease, pregnancy or lactation barred patients from enrollment. Germline CDR1 and CDR2: GTSNPN and SVGIG (reference sequence). V shed 1 base, J shed 8 bases, and the junction held 3 bases outside the gene matches. The CDR3 runs 12 residues.

The receptor was isolated from a woman aged 40-49 years with Graves' hyperthyroidism. The specimen was blood. The rearrangement links TRBV30 to TRBJ1-2; 8 nucleotides match TRBD1. The CDR3 is CAWSETGGGYTF. In DNA form, the CDR3 reads TGTGCCTGGAGTGAAACAGGGGGAGGCTACACCTTC.